What follows are 8 T cell receptor beta chains derived from one specimen sequenced in a study of blood T cell repertoires in COVID-19. The repertoire was sequenced with immunoSEQ multiplex PCR; TCRdb's copy has only in-frame clones and lacks some. The profile shows about 170,000 clones, 90% of them singletons. Sequenced material: peripheral blood. These receptors were obtained from a man aged 45-60 years with acute or convalescent COVID-19.

This clone was observed a single time. The gene calls are TRBV11-1 and TRBJ2-2; D is undetermined. V was pared by 2 bases and J by 1 base, with 8 bases between. CDR1 SGHAT and CDR2 FQDESV come from the germline V gene (reference sequence). CDR3 length equals 15 residues. CDR3 nucleotide sequence: TGTGCCAGCAGCTTAAGCCCAGGGAACACCGGGGAGCTGTTTTTT. Protein sequence: CASSLSPGNTGELFF.

The V and J genes are TRBV5-6 and TRBJ2-3; 10 positions match TRBD2. With V trimmed by 0 bases and J by 2 bases, 9 bases remained unmatched. Germline CDR1 reads SGHDT; CDR2 reads YYEEEE. The CDR3 has 18 residues. This CDR3 reads CASSLGYSGRTYTDTQYF. In nucleotides, the CDR3 is TGTGCCAGCAGCTTGGGGTATAGCGGGAGGACGTACACAGATACGCAGTATTTT.

This clone was detected only a few times. The chain links TRBV6-5 to TRBJ1-2, with D possibly being TRBD1 (5 bases). Germline V lookup: CDR1 MNHEY, CDR2 SVGAGI. The CDR3 spans 15 residues. V was cut by 0 bases and J by 8 bases, with 16 bases left in between. CDR3 in DNA: TGTGCCAGCAGTTACTCTAATCAGGGCAGGTCGGGCTACACCTTC. Residues: CASSYSNQGRSGYTF.

The rearrangement links TRBV4-2 to TRBJ1-6, with D maybe TRBD1 (6 bases). This CDR3 has 15 residues. The V and J ends lost 2 bases and 8 bases respectively, with 13 bases between them. Germline loops: CDR1 LGHNA, CDR2 YNFKEQ. DNA for the CDR3: TGTGCCAGCAGCCAACCCGGGACAATTCATTCACCCCTCCACTTT. Its translation is CASSQPGTIHSPLHF.

With regard to this clone: The identical CDR3 is also encoded by other nucleotide sequences in the sample. The chain employs TRBV18 and TRBJ1-4, with D unclear. The CDR3 extends over 14 amino acids. Trimming cost V 3 bases and J 0 bases, with 5 bases left between them. In germline, CDR1 is KGHSH, CDR2 LQKENI. The chain's CDR3 is CASSPGATNEKLFF. The CDR3 DNA reads as TGTGCCAGCTCACCCGGAGCAACTAATGAAAAACTGTTTTTT.

The CDR3 region has the DNA TGTGCCAGCAGCTTAGTAGCGGGAGTCGGCACAGATACGCAGTATTTT. It is translated as CASSLVAGVGTDTQYF. The rearrangement joins TRBV7-2 to TRBJ2-3; 9 nucleotides agree with TRBD2. J was trimmed by 1 base and V by 1 base; bases with no gene match: 3. The CDR3 runs to 16 residues. The germline gives CDR1 SGHTA, CDR2 FQGNSA.

The chain couples TRBV27 to TRBJ1-5; 8 nucleotides match TRBD1. J gave up 6 bases and V 3 bases, and 4 bases lay outside the gene matches. Looked up from germline, CDR1 is MNHEY and CDR2 is SMNVEV (reference sequence). The CDR3 has 14 residues. DNA for the CDR3: TGTGCCAGCAGTTTCGGGCAGGGGGCTCAGCCCCAGCATTTT. This encodes CASSFGQGAQPQHF.

The chain joins TRBV5-4 to TRBJ1-5; D possibly corresponds to TRBD1 (5 bases). V was shortened by 0 bases and J by 5 bases, with 12 bases between the two germline ends. Per germline, CDR1 SGHNT and CDR2 YYREEE (reference sequence). The CDR3 totals 15 residues. CDR3 coding DNA: TGTGCCAGCAGCTTGGGGGGGGGTAAGGATCAGCCCCAGCATTTT. It yields the protein CASSLGGGKDQPQHF.